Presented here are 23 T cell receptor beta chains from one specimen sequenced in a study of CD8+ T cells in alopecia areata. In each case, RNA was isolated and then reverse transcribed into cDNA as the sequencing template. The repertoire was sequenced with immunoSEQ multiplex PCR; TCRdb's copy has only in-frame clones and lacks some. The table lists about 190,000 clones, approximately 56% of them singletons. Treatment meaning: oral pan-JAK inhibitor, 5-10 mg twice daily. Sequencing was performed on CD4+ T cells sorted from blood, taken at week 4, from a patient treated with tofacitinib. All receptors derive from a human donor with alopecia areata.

CDR3 loop: CAWTSGRASYNEQFF. DNA for the CDR3: TGTGCCTGGACTAGCGGGAGGGCCTCCTACAATGAGCAGTTCTTC. The V call is TRBV30, the J call TRBJ2-1; 12 positions match TRBD2. The V gene's germline CDR1 is GTSNPN and CDR2 SVGIG (reference sequence). V shed 4 bases and J 0 bases; nucleotides not matched to a gene: 1. The CDR3 consists of 15 residues.

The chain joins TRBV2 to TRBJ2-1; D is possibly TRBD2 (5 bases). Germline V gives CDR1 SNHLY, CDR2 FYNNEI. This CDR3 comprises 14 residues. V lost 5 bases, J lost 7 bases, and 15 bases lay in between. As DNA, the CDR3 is TGTGCCAGCAGTAATGAGGGCCCCCATAATGAGCAGTTCTTC. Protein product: CASSNEGPHNEQFF.

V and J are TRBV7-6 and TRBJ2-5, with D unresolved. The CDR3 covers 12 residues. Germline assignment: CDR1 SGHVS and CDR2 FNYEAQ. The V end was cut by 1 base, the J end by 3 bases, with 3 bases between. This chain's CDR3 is CASSLGEETQYF. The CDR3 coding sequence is TGTGCCAGCAGCTTAGGGGAAGAGACCCAGTACTTC.

CDR3 sequence reads: CASSRVGPFSPIAQPQHF. The CDR3 DNA reads as TGTGCCAGCAGCCGAGTCGGACCCTTCAGCCCCATCGCTCAGCCCCAGCATTTT. V gene TRBV7-8 combines with J gene TRBJ1-5; D not certain. Germline V gene lookup returns CDR1 SGHVS and CDR2 FQNEAQ. V was cut by 5 bases and J by 6 bases, with 26 bases left in between. This CDR3 spans 18 amino acids.

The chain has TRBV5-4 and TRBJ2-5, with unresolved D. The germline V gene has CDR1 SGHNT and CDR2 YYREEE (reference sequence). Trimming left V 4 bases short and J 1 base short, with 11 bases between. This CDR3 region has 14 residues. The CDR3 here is CASSLRRRQETQYF. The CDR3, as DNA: TGTGCCAGCAGCCTGAGACGACGCCAAGAGACCCAGTACTTC. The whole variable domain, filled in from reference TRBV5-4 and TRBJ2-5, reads ETGVTQSPTHLIKTRGQQVTLRCSSQSGHNTVSWYQQALGQGPQFIFQYYREEENGRGNFPPRFSGLQFPNYSSELNVNALELDDSALYLCASSLRRRQETQYFGPGTRLLVL.

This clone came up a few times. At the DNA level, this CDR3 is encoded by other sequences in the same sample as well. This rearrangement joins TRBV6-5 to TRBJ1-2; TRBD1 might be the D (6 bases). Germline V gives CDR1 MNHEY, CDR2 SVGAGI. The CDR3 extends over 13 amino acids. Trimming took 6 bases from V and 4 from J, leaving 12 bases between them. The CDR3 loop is CASSSTGTYGYTF. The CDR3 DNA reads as TGTGCCAGCAGCTCCACAGGGACCTATGGCTACACCTTC.

The CDR3 loop is CATSGGTGISDPFREQYF. The CDR3 bases are TGTGCCACCAGCGGAGGGACAGGGATTTCCGATCCGTTCCGAGAGCAGTACTTC. This chain links TRBV15 with TRBJ2-7; 9 bases align to TRBD1. In germline, CDR1 is LNHNV, CDR2 YYDKDF (reference sequence). This CDR3 region has 18 residues. J was trimmed by 7 bases and V by 5 bases; bases with no gene match: 21.

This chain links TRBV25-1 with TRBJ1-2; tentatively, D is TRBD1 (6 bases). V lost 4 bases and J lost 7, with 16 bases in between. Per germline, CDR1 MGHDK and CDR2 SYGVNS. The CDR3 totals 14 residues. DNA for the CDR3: TGTGCCAGCAGTGCTCTCACAGGGATGACTGGCTACACCTTC. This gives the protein CASSALTGMTGYTF.

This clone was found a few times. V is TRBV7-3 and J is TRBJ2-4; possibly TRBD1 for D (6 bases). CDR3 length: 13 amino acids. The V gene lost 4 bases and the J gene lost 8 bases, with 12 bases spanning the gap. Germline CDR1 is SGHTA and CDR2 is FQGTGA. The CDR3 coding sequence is TGTGCCAGCAGCTATGGACAGAAGGACATTCAGTACTTC. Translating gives CASSYGQKDIQYF.

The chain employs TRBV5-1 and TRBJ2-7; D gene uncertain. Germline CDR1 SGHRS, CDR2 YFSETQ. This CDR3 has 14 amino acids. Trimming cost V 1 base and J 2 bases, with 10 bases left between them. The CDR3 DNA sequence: TGCGCCAGCAGCTTGCGCGGCCGGGCCTACGAGCAGTACTTC. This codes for CASSLRGRAYEQYF.

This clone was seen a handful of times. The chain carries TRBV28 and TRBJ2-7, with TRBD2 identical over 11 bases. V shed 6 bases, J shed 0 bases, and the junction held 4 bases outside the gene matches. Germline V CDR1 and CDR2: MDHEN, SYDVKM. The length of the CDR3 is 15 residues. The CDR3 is CASSRTSGSSYEQYF. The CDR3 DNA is TGTGCCAGCAGCCGTACTAGCGGGAGCTCCTACGAGCAGTACTTC.

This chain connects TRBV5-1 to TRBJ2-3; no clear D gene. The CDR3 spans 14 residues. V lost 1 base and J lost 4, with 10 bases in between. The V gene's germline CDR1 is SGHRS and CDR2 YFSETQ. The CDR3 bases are TGCGCCAGCAGCTTGTCGGTAAGCCCAGATACGCAGTATTTT. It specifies CASSLSVSPDTQYF.

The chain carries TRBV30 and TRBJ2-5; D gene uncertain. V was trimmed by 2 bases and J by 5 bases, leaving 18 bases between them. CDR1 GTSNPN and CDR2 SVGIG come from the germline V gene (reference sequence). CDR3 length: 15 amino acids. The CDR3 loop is CAWSLPSPMGETQYF. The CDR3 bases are TGTGCCTGGAGTCTCCCCTCCCCTATGGGGGAGACCCAGTACTTC.

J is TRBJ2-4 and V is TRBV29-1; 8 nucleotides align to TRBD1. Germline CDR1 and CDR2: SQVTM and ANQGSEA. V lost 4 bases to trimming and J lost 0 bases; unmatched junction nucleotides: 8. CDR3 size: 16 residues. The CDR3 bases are TGCAGCGTTGCTGGGACAGGAAGGCTAGCCAAAAACATTCAGTACTTC. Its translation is CSVAGTGRLAKNIQYF.

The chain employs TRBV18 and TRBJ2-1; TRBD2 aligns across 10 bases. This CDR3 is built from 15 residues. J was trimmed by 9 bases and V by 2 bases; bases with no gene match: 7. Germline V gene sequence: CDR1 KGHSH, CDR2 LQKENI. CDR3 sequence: CASSPGASGSGEQFF. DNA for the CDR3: TGTGCCAGCTCACCAGGTGCTAGCGGGAGTGGTGAGCAGTTCTTC. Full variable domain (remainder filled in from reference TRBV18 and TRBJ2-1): NAGVMQNPRHLVRRRGQEARLRCSPMKGHSHVYWYRQLPEEGLKFMVYLQKENIIDESGMPKERFSAEFPKEGPSILRIQQVVRGDSAAYFCASSPGASGSGEQFFGPGTRLTVL.

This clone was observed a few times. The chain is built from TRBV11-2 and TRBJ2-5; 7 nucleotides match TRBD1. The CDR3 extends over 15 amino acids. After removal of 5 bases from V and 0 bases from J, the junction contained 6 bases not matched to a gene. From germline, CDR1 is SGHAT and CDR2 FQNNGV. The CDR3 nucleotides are TGTGCCAGCAGCGTCGGCAGGGGGTACCAAGAGACCCAGTACTTC. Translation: CASSVGRGYQETQYF. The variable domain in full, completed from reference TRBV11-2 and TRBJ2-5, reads EAGVAQSPRYKIIEKRQSVAFWCNPISGHATLYWYQQILGQGPKLLIQFQNNGVVDDSQLPKDRFSAERLKGVDSTLKIQPAKLEDSAVYLCASSVGRGYQETQYFGPGTRLLVL.

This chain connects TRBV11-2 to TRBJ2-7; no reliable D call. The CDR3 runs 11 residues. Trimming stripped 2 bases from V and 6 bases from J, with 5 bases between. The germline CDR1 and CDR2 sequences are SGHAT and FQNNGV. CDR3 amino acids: CASSLLGEQYF. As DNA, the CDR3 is TGTGCCAGCAGCTTATTGGGCGAGCAGTACTTC. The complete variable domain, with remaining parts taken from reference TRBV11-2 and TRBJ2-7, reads EAGVAQSPRYKIIEKRQSVAFWCNPISGHATLYWYQQILGQGPKLLIQFQNNGVVDDSQLPKDRFSAERLKGVDSTLKIQPAKLEDSAVYLCASSLLGEQYFGPGTRLTVT.

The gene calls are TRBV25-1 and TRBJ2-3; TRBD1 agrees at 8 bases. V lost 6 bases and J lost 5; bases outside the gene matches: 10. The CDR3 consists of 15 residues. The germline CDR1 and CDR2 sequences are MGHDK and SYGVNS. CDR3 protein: CASSPSDRGVDTQYF. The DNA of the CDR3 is TGTGCCAGCAGCCCATCCGACAGGGGCGTAGATACGCAGTATTTT. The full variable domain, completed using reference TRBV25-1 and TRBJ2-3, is EADIYQTPRYLVIGTGKKITLECSQTMGHDKMYWYQQDPGMELHLIHYSYGVNSTEKGDLSSESTVSRIRTEHFPLTLESARPSHTSQYLCASSPSDRGVDTQYFGPGTRLTVL.

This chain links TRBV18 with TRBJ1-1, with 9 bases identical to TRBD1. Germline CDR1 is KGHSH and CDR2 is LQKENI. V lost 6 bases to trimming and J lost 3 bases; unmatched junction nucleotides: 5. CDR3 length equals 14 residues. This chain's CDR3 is CASSPGQGYTEAFF. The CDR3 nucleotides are TGTGCCAGCTCCCCGGGACAGGGTTACACTGAAGCTTTCTTT.

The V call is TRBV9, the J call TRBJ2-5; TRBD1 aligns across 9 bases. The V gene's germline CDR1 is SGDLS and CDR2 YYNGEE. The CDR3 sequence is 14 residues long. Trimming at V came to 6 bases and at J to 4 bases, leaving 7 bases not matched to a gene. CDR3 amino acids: CASNRDRVRETQYF. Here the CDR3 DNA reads TGTGCCAGCAACCGGGACAGGGTTCGAGAGACCCAGTACTTC.

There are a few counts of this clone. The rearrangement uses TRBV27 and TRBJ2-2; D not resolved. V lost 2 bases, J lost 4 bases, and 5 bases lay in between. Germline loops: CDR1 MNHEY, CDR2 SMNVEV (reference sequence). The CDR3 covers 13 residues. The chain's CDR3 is CASSLRGTGELFF. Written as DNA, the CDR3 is TGTGCCAGCAGTTTACGCGGCACCGGGGAGCTGTTTTTT.

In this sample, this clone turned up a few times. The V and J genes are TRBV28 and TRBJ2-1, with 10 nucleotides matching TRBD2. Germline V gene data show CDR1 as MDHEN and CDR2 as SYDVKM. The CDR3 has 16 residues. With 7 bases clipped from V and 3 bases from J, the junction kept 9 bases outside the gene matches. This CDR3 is CASITAGTSDYNEQFF. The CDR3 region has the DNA TGTGCCAGCATTACCGCCGGGACTAGCGACTACAATGAGCAGTTCTTC.

For the CDR3, the DNA is TGTGCCATCAGTGCCGTTCAGAACCTTCTCCAAGAGACCCAGTACTTC. Protein sequence: CAISAVQNLLQETQYF. V is TRBV10-3 and J is TRBJ2-5; D remains unclear. This CDR3 contains 16 residues. Trimming cost V 4 bases and J 1 base, with 16 bases left between them. CDR1 is ENHRY and CDR2 is SYGVKD in the germline V gene.